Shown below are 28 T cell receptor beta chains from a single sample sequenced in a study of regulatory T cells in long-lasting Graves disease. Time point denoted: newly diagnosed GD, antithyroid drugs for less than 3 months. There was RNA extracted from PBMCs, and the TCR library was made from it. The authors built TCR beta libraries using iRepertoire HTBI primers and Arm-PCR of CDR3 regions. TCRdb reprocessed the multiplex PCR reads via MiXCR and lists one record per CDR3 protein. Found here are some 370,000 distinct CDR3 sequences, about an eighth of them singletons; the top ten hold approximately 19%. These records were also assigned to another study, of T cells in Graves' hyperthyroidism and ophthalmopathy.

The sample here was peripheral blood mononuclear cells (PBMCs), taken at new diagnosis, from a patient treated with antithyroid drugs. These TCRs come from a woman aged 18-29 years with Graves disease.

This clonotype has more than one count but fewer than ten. In DNA, the CDR3 is TGTGCCTGGAGTGAGACCGGGGAGCTGTTTTTT. This sequence encodes CAWSETGELFF. V and J are TRBV30 and TRBJ2-2; D uncertain. Germline values: CDR1 GTSNPN, CDR2 SVGIG (reference sequence). Trimming pared 1 base from V and 5 bases from J, leaving 2 bases between. This CDR3 spans 11 amino acids.

The CDR3: CASSQAGDRGKGYTF. The CDR3 DNA follows: TGCGCCAGCAGCCAGGCTGGGGACAGGGGGAAAGGCTACACCTTC. The rearrangement links TRBV4-3 to TRBJ1-2, with 11 bases identical to TRBD1. In germline, CDR1 is LGHNA, CDR2 YSLEER. The length of the CDR3 is 15 residues. V was pared by 3 bases and J by 8 bases, with 8 bases of the junction left unmatched.

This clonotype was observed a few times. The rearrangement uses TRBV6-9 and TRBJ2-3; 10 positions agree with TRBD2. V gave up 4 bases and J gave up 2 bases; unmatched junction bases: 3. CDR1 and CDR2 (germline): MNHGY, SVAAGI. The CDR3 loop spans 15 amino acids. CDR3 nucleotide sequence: TGTGCCAGCAGTTTACTAGCGGGATTCACAGATACGCAGTATTTT. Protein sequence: CASSLLAGFTDTQYF.

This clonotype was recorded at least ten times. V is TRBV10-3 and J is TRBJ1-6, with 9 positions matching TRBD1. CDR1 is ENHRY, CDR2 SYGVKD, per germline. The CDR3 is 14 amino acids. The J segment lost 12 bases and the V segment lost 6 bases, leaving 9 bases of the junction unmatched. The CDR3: CAISEGTGPLPLHF. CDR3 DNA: TGTGCCATCAGCGAAGGGACAGGGCCCTTACCCCTCCACTTT.

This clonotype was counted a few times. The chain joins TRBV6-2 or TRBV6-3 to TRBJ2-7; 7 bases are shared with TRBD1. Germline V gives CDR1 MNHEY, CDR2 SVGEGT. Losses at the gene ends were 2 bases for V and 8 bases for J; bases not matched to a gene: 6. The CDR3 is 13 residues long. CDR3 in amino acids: CASSYPGQLQQYV. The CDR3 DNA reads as TGTGCCAGCAGTTACCCGGGACAGTTACAGCAGTACGTC.

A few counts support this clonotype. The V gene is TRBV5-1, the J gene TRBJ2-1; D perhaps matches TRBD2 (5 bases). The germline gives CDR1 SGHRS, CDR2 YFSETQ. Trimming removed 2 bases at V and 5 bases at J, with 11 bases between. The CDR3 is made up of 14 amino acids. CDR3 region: CASSFLRTDNEQFF. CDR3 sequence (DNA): TGCGCCAGCAGCTTCCTCCGGACTGACAATGAGCAGTTCTTC.

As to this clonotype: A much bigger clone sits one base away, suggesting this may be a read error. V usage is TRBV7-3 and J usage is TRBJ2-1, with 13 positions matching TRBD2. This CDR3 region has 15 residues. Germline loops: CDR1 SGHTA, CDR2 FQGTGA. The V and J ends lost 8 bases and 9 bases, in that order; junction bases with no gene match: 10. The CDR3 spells CASGQTSGGAGEQFF. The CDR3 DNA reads TGTGCCAGCGGCCAAACTAGCGGGGGGGCTGGTGAGCAGTTCTTC. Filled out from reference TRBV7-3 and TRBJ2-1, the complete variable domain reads GAGVSQTPSNKVTEKGKYVELRCDPISGHTALYWYRQSLGQGPEFLIYFQGTGAADDSGLPNDRFFAVRPEGSVSTLKIQRTERGDSAVYLCASGQTSGGAGEQFFGPGTRLTVL.

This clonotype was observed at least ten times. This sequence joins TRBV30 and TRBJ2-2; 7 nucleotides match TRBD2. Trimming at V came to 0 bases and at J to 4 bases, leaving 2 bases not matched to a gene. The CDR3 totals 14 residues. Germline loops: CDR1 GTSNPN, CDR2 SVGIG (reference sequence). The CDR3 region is CAWSVRGSTGELFF. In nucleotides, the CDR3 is TGTGCCTGGAGTGTGCGGGGGAGCACCGGGGAGCTGTTTTTT.

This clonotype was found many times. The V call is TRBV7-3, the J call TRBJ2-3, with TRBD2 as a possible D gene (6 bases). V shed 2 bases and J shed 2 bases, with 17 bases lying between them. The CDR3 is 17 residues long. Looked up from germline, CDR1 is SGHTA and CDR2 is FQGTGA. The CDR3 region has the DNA TGTGCCAGCAGCTTACTCCCGACTAGTCCGTACACAGATACGCAGTATTTT. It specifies CASSLLPTSPYTDTQYF.

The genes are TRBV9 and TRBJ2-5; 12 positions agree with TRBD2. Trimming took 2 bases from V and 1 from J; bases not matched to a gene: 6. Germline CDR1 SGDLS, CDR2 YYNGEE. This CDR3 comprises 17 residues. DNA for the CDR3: TGTGCCAGCAGCGTTTACGGACTAGCGGGGATCCAAGAGACCCAGTACTTC. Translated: CASSVYGLAGIQETQYF.

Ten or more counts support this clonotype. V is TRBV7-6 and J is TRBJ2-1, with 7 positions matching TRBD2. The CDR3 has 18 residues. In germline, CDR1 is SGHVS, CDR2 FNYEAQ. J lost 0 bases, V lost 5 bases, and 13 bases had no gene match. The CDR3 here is CASSPVAGVPSSYNEQFF. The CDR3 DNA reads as TGTGCCAGCAGCCCAGTGGCGGGAGTCCCAAGCTCCTACAATGAGCAGTTCTTC.

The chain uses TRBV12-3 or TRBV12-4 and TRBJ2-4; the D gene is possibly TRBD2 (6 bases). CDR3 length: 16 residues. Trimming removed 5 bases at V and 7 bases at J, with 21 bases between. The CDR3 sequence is CASSTLADSRGNIQYF. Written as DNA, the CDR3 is TGTGCCAGCAGTACACTCGCGGACTCTCGGGGGAACATTCAGTACTTC.

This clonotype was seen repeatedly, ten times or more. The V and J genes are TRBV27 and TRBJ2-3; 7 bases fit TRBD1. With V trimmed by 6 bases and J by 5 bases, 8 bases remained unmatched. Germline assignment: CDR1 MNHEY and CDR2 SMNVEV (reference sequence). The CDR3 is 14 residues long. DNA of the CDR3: TGTGCCAGCAGCCGCGACAGGGTTGGAGATACGCAGTATTTT. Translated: CASSRDRVGDTQYF.

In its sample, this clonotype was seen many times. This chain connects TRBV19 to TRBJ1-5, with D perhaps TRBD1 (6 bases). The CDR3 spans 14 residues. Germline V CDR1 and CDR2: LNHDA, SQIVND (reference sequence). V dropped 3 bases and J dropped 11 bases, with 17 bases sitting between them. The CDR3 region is CASSMGGGLTTQHF. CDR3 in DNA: TGTGCCAGTAGTATGGGCGGGGGCCTCACGACCCAGCATTTT. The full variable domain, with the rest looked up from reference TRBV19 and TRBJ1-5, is DGGITQSPKYLFRKEGQNVTLSCEQNLNHDAMYWYRQDPGQGLRLIYYSQIVNDFQKGDIAEGYSVSREKKESFPLTVTSAQKNPTAFYLCASSMGGGLTTQHFGDGTRLSIL.

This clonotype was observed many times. The CDR3 DNA follows: TGTGCCAGCAGCGCGACCCCAGGGGTTAGGTGGGATGGCTACACCTTC. It translates to CASSATPGVRWDGYTF. This chain links TRBV11-2 with TRBJ1-2, with D perhaps matching TRBD1 (6 bases). This CDR3 comprises 16 residues. From germline, CDR1 is SGHAT and CDR2 FQNNGV. Between the trimmed V and J ends, which lost 5 bases and 6 bases, there was a span of 22 bases.

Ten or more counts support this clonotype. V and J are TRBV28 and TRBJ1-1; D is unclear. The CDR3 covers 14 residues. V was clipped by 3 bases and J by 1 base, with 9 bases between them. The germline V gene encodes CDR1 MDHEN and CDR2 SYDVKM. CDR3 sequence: CASSLRQENTEAFF. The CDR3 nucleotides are TGTGCCAGCAGTTTGAGGCAGGAGAACACTGAAGCTTTCTTT.

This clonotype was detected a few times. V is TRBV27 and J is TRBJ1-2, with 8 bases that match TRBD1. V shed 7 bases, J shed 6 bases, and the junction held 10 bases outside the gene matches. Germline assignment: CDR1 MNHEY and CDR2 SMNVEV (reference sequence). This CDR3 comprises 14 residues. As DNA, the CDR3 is TGTGCCAGCAAACGTGGGACAGGTCTCGATGGCTACACCTTC. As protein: CASKRGTGLDGYTF.

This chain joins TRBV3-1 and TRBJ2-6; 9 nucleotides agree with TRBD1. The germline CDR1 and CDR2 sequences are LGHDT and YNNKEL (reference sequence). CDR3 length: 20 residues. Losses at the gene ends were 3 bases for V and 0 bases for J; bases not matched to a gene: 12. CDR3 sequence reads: CASSHEFRGTGSSGANVLTF. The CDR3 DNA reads TGTGCCAGCAGCCATGAATTCCGCGGGACAGGGTCCTCTGGGGCCAACGTCCTGACTTTC.

DNA of the CDR3: TGCGCCAGCAGCCAAGCGTGGGACATGACCCCTGGCACTGAAGCTTTCTTT. Encoded protein: CASSQAWDMTPGTEAFF. The chain uses TRBV4-3 and TRBJ1-1; D is perhaps TRBD1 (6 bases). Germline values: CDR1 LGHNA, CDR2 YSLEER. The germline V and J ends were trimmed by 1 base and 4 bases, with 19 bases remaining between them. The length of the CDR3 is 17 residues.

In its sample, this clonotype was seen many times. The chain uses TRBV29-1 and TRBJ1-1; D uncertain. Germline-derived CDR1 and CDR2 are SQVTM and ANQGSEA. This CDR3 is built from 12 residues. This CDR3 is CVTPEGNTEAFF. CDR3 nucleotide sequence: TGCGTTACCCCCGAGGGGAACACTGAAGCTTTCTTT.

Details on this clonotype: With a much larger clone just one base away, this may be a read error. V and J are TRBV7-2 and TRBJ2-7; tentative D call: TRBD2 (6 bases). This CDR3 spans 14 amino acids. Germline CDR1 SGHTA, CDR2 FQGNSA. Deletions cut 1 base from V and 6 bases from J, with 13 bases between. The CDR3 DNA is TGTGCCAGCAGCTTAGGTATCTCGGGGGTCGAGCAGTACTTC. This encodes CASSLGISGVEQYF.

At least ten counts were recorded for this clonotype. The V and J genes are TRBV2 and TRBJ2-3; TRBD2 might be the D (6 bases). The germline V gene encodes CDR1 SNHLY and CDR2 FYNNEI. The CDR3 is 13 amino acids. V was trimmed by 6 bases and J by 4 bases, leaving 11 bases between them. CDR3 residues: CASSPGEADTQYF. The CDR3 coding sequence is TGTGCCAGCAGCCCCGGGGAGGCAGATACGCAGTATTTT. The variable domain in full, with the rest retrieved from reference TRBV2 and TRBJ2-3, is EPEVTQTPSHQVTQMGQEVILRCVPISNHLYFYWYRQILGQKVEFLVSFYNNEISEKSEIFDDQFSVERPDGSNFTLKIRSTKLEDSAMYFCASSPGEADTQYFGPGTRLTVL.

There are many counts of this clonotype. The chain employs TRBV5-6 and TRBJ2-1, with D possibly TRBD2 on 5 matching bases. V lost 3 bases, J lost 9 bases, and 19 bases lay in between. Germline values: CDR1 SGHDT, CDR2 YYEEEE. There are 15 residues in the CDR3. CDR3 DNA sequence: TGTGCCAGCAGCTCGCTGGGATTGGAGGCGGGTGAGCAGTTCTTC. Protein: CASSSLGLEAGEQFF.

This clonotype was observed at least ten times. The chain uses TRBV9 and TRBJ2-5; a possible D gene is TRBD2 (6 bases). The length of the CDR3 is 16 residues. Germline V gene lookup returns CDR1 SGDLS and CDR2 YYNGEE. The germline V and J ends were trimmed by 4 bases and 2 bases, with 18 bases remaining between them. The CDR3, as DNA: TGTGCCAGCAGCTTCCCCGAGGGAGGTTGGCAAGAGACCCAGTACTTC. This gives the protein CASSFPEGGWQETQYF.

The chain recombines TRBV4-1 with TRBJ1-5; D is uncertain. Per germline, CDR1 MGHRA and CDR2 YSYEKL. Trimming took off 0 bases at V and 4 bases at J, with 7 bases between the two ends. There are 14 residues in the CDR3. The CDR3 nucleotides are TGCGCCAGCAGCCAAGAAACAGATAATCAGCCCCAGCATTTT. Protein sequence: CASSQETDNQPQHF.

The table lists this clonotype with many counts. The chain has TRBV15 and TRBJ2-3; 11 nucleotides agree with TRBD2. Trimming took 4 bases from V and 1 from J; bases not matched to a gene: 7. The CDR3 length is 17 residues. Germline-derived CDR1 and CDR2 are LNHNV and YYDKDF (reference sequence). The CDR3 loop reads CATSIAQTSGGTDTQYF. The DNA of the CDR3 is TGTGCCACCAGCATCGCCCAGACTAGCGGGGGCACAGATACGCAGTATTTT. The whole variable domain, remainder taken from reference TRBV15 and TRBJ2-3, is DAMVIQNPRYQVTQFGKPVTLSCSQTLNHNVMYWYQQKSSQAPKLLFHYYDKDFNNEADTPDNFQSRRPNTSFCFLDIRSPGLGDTAMYLCATSIAQTSGGTDTQYFGPGTRLTVL.

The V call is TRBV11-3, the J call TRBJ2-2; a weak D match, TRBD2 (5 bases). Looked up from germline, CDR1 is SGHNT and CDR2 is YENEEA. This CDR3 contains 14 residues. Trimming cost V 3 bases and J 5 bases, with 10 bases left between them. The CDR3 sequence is CASSLNGVTGELFF. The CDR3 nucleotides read TGTGCCAGCAGCTTGAACGGGGTAACCGGGGAGCTGTTTTTT.

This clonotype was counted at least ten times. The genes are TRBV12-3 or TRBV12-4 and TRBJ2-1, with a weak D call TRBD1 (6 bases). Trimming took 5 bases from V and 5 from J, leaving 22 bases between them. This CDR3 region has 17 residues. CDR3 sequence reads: CASSRTEETGFNNEQFF. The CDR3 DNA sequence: TGTGCCAGCAGTCGGACAGAAGAAACCGGGTTCAACAATGAGCAGTTCTTC.